The 23 T cell receptor beta chains presented below share a single source sample, sequenced in a study of CD8 T cells in ankylosing spondylitis. In TCRdb, the 5' RACE reads were re-called with MiXCR into one record per CDR3 protein. The sample records a few hundred thousand distinct CDR3 sequences, about 24% being singletons. Sequenced material: blood, either unsorted or a sorted T cell fraction (not recorded which). All receptors derive from a male donor with ankylosing spondylitis or in good health (not recorded which).

This clonotype was counted ten times or more. This chain uses TRBV20-1 with TRBJ2-1; the D call may be TRBD1 or TRBD2 (5 bases each). The germline V gene encodes CDR1 DFQATT and CDR2 SNEGSKA (reference sequence). The CDR3 has 14 residues. V was shortened by 5 bases and J by 10 bases, with 21 bases between the two germline ends. CDR3 protein: CSAVRDAAGSEQFF. In DNA form, the CDR3 reads TGCAGTGCTGTCCGGGACGCGGCGGGTTCGGAGCAGTTCTTC.

The rearrangement uses TRBV6-1 and TRBJ2-7, with 9 bases aligning to TRBD1. The CDR3 has 15 residues. Germline-derived CDR1 and CDR2 are MNHNS and SASEGT. V lost 1 base to trimming and J lost 6 bases; unmatched junction nucleotides: 7. The CDR3 spells CASSEGAGQGGEQYF. The CDR3 nucleotides are TGTGCCAGCAGTGAAGGGGCGGGACAGGGAGGCGAGCAGTACTTC.

This clonotype was seen at least ten times. Here the CDR3 DNA reads TGCAGTGCTTCATTCTGGGGAGTGGTATCCTACGAGCAGTACTTC. This gives the protein CSASFWGVVSYEQYF. V and J are TRBV20-1 and TRBJ2-7; D perhaps matches TRBD2 (5 bases). In germline, CDR1 is DFQATT, CDR2 SNEGSKA (reference sequence). V lost 5 bases to trimming and J lost 1 base, with 18 bases between them. CDR3 length: 15 residues.

In nucleotides, the CDR3 is TGCAGTGCCCCAACAGAGGGGGCCTTCCAAGAGACCCAGTACTTC. Translating gives CSAPTEGAFQETQYF. The chain is built from TRBV20-1 and TRBJ2-5; 7 bases align to TRBD1. The germline gives CDR1 DFQATT, CDR2 SNEGSKA (reference sequence). The V segment lost 6 bases and the J segment 1 base; nucleotides outside the gene matches: 11. This CDR3 spans 15 amino acids.

This clonotype has a count of ten or more. The chain's CDR3 is CASSQDPPSIDEQYF. The CDR3 coding sequence is TGTGCCAGCAGCCAAGATCCCCCCTCTATTGACGAGCAGTACTTC. J is TRBJ2-7 and V is TRBV3-1; no clear D gene. CDR1 is LGHDT and CDR2 is YNNKEL in the germline V gene (reference sequence). This CDR3 comprises 15 residues. V was trimmed by 0 bases and J by 5 bases, leaving 14 bases between them.

This clonotype was detected many times. The chain couples TRBV20-1 to TRBJ2-3; 7 bases agree with TRBD2. The CDR3 sequence is 13 residues long. Losses at the gene ends were 0 bases for V and 14 bases for J; bases not matched to a gene: 11. Germline values: CDR1 DFQATT, CDR2 SNEGSKA (reference sequence). The CDR3 spells CSARDGQGLRGYF. CDR3 DNA sequence: TGCAGTGCTAGAGATGGGCAGGGACTAAGAGGGTATTTT.

This clonotype was seen repeatedly, ten times or more. This rearrangement joins TRBV20-1 to TRBJ2-1, with TRBD2 matching 11 bases. This CDR3 has 14 residues. The junction had 7 bases not matched to a gene; V was cut back by 5 bases and J by 7 bases. Germline V CDR1 and CDR2: DFQATT, SNEGSKA (reference sequence). DNA for the CDR3: TGCAGTGCTCTTAGCGGGGGGGCACGGAATGAGCAGTTCTTC. Its translation is CSALSGGARNEQFF.

This clonotype was seen ten or more times. This chain connects TRBV20-1 to TRBJ2-7; 7 bases map to TRBD1. The CDR3 totals 14 residues. V was clipped by 6 bases and J by 7 bases; unmatched bases: 15. From germline, CDR1 is DFQATT and CDR2 SNEGSKA (reference sequence). The DNA for the CDR3 is TGCAGTGCCCCCCCCGAGACAGGGCAGGGAGAGCAGTACTTC. This encodes CSAPPETGQGEQYF.

This clonotype has a count of ten or more. The V call is TRBV12-5, the J call TRBJ1-5; D not resolved. This CDR3 spans 13 amino acids. The V end was cut by 6 bases, the J end by 2 bases, with 8 bases between. Germline-derived CDR1 and CDR2 are LGHNT and FRNRAP. The CDR3 coding sequence is TGTGCTAGTGGCTTCGGCGGCAATCAGCCCCAGCATTTT. This translates into CASGFGGNQPQHF. Full variable domain (missing parts from reference TRBV12-5 and TRBJ1-5): DARVTQTPRHKVTEMGQEVTMRCQPILGHNTVFWYRQTMMQGLELLAYFRNRAPLDDSGMPKDRFSAEMPDATLATLKIQPSEPRDSAVYFCASGFGGNQPQHFGDGTRLSIL.

The table lists this clonotype with many counts. This rearrangement joins TRBV12-3 or TRBV12-4 to TRBJ1-1, with unresolved D. Trimming shortened V by 0 bases and J by 5 bases, and 13 bases separated the two germline ends. The CDR3 consists of 15 residues. For the CDR3, the DNA is TGTGCCAGCAGTTTAGCGGGTAGAGGGAGGACTGAAGCTTTCTTT. Encoded protein: CASSLAGRGRTEAFF.

V and J are TRBV5-1 and TRBJ2-3, with D possibly TRBD2 on 6 matching bases. This CDR3 has 16 amino acids. V dropped 2 bases and J dropped 6 bases, with 19 bases sitting between them. Germline CDR1 and CDR2: SGHRS and YFSETQ. CDR3 nucleotides: TGCGCCAGCAGCTTCTCGGCCCCCGGGGGTCCGGATACGCAGTATTTT. This translates into CASSFSAPGGPDTQYF. The full variable domain, in which reference TRBV5-1 and TRBJ2-3 provide the parts outside the CDR3, is KAGVTQTPRYLIKTRGQQVTLSCSPISGHRSVSWYQQTPGQGLQFLFEYFSETQRNKGNFPGRFSGRQFSNSRSEMNVSTLELGDSALYLCASSFSAPGGPDTQYFGPGTRLTVL.

The J gene is TRBJ2-3, the V gene TRBV12-3 or TRBV12-4; D possibly corresponds to TRBD1 (6 bases). V lost 6 bases and J lost 2, with 12 bases in between. CDR3 length equals 14 residues. The CDR3 DNA reads as TGTGCCAGCAGCCGGGACATGCCCACAGATACGCAGTATTTT. Translating it yields CASSRDMPTDTQYF.

V usage is TRBV10-1 and J usage is TRBJ2-7; 13 bases match TRBD2. Per germline, CDR1 WNHNN and CDR2 SYGVQD (reference sequence). V was pared by 6 bases and J by 7 bases, with 3 bases of the junction left unmatched. CDR3 length: 13 amino acids. DNA for the CDR3: TGCGCCAGCAGCATGGGACTAGCGGGGGAGCAGTACTTC. Its translation: CASSMGLAGEQYF.

Ten or more counts support this clonotype. The rearrangement joins TRBV12-3 or TRBV12-4 to TRBJ2-2; D uncertain. Trimming left V 2 bases short and J 5 bases short, with 6 bases between. The CDR3 totals 13 residues. The CDR3 loop reads CASSLLETGELFF. The CDR3 DNA follows: TGTGCCAGCAGTTTACTAGAGACCGGGGAGCTGTTTTTT.

This clonotype was counted only a few times. The chain carries TRBV27 and TRBJ1-6; D uncertain. Deletions cut 2 bases from V and 7 bases from J, with 9 bases between. Germline CDR1 MNHEY, CDR2 SMNVEV (reference sequence). The CDR3 has 14 residues. The CDR3 reads CASSLRVGNSPLHF. The CDR3 nucleotides read TGTGCCAGCAGTTTACGGGTGGGAAATTCACCCCTCCACTTT.

The rearrangement uses TRBV12-3 or TRBV12-4 and TRBJ2-1; 7 bases are shared with TRBD1. J lost 9 bases, V lost 8 bases, and 10 bases had no gene match. The CDR3 extends over 13 amino acids. The CDR3 reads CASQTGVVGEQFF. The CDR3 region has the DNA TGTGCCAGCCAAACAGGGGTTGTAGGTGAGCAGTTCTTC.

This chain links TRBV5-1 with TRBJ1-6; TRBD1 might be the D (5 bases). This CDR3 is 15 amino acids long. Germline lookup yields CDR1 SGHRS and CDR2 YFSETQ. V was pared by 1 base and J by 6 bases, with 11 bases between. The CDR3 protein is CASSLSGNSNSPLHF. Written as DNA, the CDR3 is TGCGCCAGCAGCTTGTCAGGGAATAGTAATTCACCCCTCCACTTT.

V is TRBV6-6 and J is TRBJ1-6; D is possibly TRBD1 (5 bases). V was cut by 6 bases and J by 9 bases, with 12 bases left in between. Looked up from germline, CDR1 is MNHNY and CDR2 is SVGAGI (reference sequence). The CDR3 is made up of 13 amino acids. This CDR3 is CASSGTAGSPLHF. In nucleotides, the CDR3 is TGTGCCAGCAGCGGGACCGCTGGTTCACCCCTCCACTTT.

This clonotype was seen many times. This rearrangement joins TRBV12-3 or TRBV12-4 to TRBJ1-1; tentative D call: TRBD1 (5 bases). V dropped 1 base and J dropped 9 bases, with 6 bases sitting between them. This CDR3 has 11 residues. The CDR3 sequence: CASSLDRQAFF. CDR3 bases: TGTGCCAGCAGTTTAGACAGGCAAGCTTTCTTT.

This clonotype was found a few times. The chain recombines TRBV20-1 with TRBJ2-5; D is unresolved. Trimming took off 6 bases at V and 1 base at J, with 12 bases between the two ends. The germline gives CDR1 DFQATT, CDR2 SNEGSKA (reference sequence). This CDR3 is 13 amino acids long. The CDR3 here is CSAQVPAQETQYF. CDR3 in DNA: TGCAGTGCCCAAGTGCCGGCCCAAGAGACCCAGTACTTC.

This clonotype was seen repeatedly, ten times or more. The chain is built from TRBV15 and TRBJ2-5, with 9 bases lining up with TRBD1. J was trimmed by 2 bases and V by 1 base; bases with no gene match: 5. The CDR3 consists of 16 residues. The germline CDR1 and CDR2 sequences are LNHNV and YYDKDF (reference sequence). The CDR3 DNA follows: TGTGCCACCAGCAGAGGGGGACAGGGACCTCAAGAGACCCAGTACTTC. Protein product: CATSRGGQGPQETQYF.

V usage is TRBV7-9 and J usage is TRBJ2-7; D unclear. Looked up from germline, CDR1 is SEHNR and CDR2 is FQNEAQ (reference sequence). V was pared by 6 bases and J by 0 bases, with 6 bases between. The CDR3 consists of 12 residues. The CDR3 DNA reads TGTGCCAGCAGTCGTAACTCCTACGAGCAGTACTTC. Protein product: CASSRNSYEQYF.

Details on this clonotype: This clone may be a read error of a much larger clone one base away. The V gene is TRBV20-1, the J gene TRBJ1-4, with unresolved D. CDR1 is DFQATT, CDR2 SNEGSKA, per germline (reference sequence). CDR3 length: 13 residues. CDR3 nucleotides: TGCAGTGCGGTAGCGGGTGATGGGGAAAATCTGTTTTTT. This encodes CSAVAGDGENLFF.